This T cell receptor beta chain was identified in a study of T-cell memory formation after mild COVID-19. The wider study: The TCR clusters were mostly specific to one donor.

Study results and caveats: The authors did not confirm SARS-CoV-2 specificity of second-wave clones peaking day 37. There were some responding clones in pre-infection memory, which suggested that cross-reactive memory had joined. Clones that shrank (day 15 to 85) were balanced CD4/CD8, whereas later expanders leaned CD4+.

TCRdb independently ran MiXCR on the 5' RACE reads; one entry per CDR3 protein. The table records 30,000 to 40,000 distinct CDR3 sequences, 9.5% to 12% of them present only once. Of note for this clonotype: Its antigen remains unidentified.

This clonotype was obtained from a man between 18 and 35 years old who had mild COVID-19 (a few samples of this study predate the infection). Cell type and time point are not known. Sequencing was done on a sample of PBMCs or a T cell subset sorted from them (not recorded which).

The CDR3 region is CASSLVAGAYNEQFF. The CDR3 DNA is TGTGCCAGCAGCCTTGTAGCGGGGGCCTACAATGAGCAGTTCTTC. The rearrangement joins TRBV14 to TRBJ2-1; 9 nucleotides align to TRBD2. Per the germline V gene, CDR1 is SGHDN and CDR2 is FVKESK. The J segment lost 2 bases and the V segment lost 4 bases, leaving 3 bases of the junction unmatched. This CDR3 comprises 15 residues.